One sample yielded the 16 T cell receptor beta chains listed below, sequenced in a study of OX40 agonist ivuxolimab in advanced cancers. Only in-frame clones appear in the TCRdb table, and some are missing; sequencing was by immunoSEQ multiplex PCR. The sample yields about 39,000 clones, roughly 92% seen once. Sequenced material: CD4+ or CD8+ T cells sorted from blood, taken in a trial of the OX40 agonist ivuxolimab. These receptors were collected from an adult with an advanced solid tumor such as melanoma, head and neck, liver or kidney cancer.

The rearrangement links TRBV5-5 to TRBJ2-7; tentatively, D is TRBD1 (5 bases). CDR3 size: 14 residues. Germline lookup yields CDR1 SGHKS and CDR2 YYEKEE (reference sequence). Trimming took off 1 base at V and 4 bases at J, with 12 bases between the two ends. CDR3 in DNA: TGTGCCAGCAGCTTGCTCCCGACAGAATACGAGCAGTACTTC. Translated, it gives CASSLLPTEYEQYF.

This rearrangement joins TRBV20-1 to TRBJ2-3; 7 positions agree with TRBD1. Trimming removed 4 bases from V and 6 bases from J; junction bases left unmatched: 1. There are 11 residues in the CDR3. Looked up from germline, CDR1 is DFQATT and CDR2 is SNEGSKA (reference sequence). DNA for the CDR3: TGCAGTGCTAAGGGGGCGGATACGCAGTATTTT. It codes for CSAKGADTQYF.

The rearrangement joins TRBV6-6 to TRBJ2-2, with D possibly being TRBD1 (5 bases). The ends were cut back, 0 bases at V and 1 base at J, with 6 bases in the middle. The CDR3 is 15 residues long. CDR1 and CDR2 from the germline V gene are MNHNY and SVGAGI (reference sequence). The CDR3 bases are TGTGCCAGCAGTTACTCTAGGGGGAACACCGGGGAGCTGTTTTTT. Its protein is CASSYSRGNTGELFF.

The chain couples TRBV30 to TRBJ1-2; possibly TRBD1 for D (5 bases). Germline V gene data show CDR1 as GTSNPN and CDR2 as SVGIG (reference sequence). Trimming left V 2 bases short and J 8 bases short, with 12 bases between. This CDR3 region has 12 residues. The CDR3 is CAWSSQGGGYTF. In DNA form, the CDR3 reads TGTGCCTGGAGTTCTCAGGGAGGAGGCTACACCTTC.

The chain recombines TRBV9 with TRBJ2-1; TRBD2 aligns across 9 bases. CDR3 size: 16 residues. Germline trimming cut 0 bases from V and 5 bases from J; bases unmatched to any gene: 6. Germline V gene sequence: CDR1 SGDLS, CDR2 YYNGEE. CDR3 nucleotides: TGTGCCAGCAGCGTAGTGGCGGGAGGGCCACACAATGAGCAGTTCTTC. Translation gives CASSVVAGGPHNEQFF.

The V and J genes are TRBV4-1 and TRBJ2-7; D possibly corresponds to TRBD2 (6 bases). Trimming took 0 bases from V and 6 from J, leaving 12 bases between them. CDR1 MGHRA and CDR2 YSYEKL come from the germline V gene. The CDR3 has 14 residues. CDR3 protein: CASSQDTGRGEQYF. Here the CDR3 DNA reads TGCGCCAGCAGCCAAGATACGGGGCGGGGCGAGCAGTACTTC.

J is TRBJ2-7 and V is TRBV28, with a weak D call TRBD1 (6 bases). Between the trimmed V and J ends, which lost 7 bases and 4 bases, there was a span of 17 bases. CDR3 length: 14 residues. Looked up from germline, CDR1 is MDHEN and CDR2 is SYDVKM. The CDR3 protein is CASTRGRGPYEQYF. The CDR3 DNA sequence: TGTGCCAGCACCAGGGGCAGGGGCCCTTACGAGCAGTACTTC.

The J gene is TRBJ2-2, the V gene TRBV9; D possibly uses TRBD1 or TRBD2 (5 bases each). From germline, CDR1 is SGDLS and CDR2 YYNGEE. V was clipped by 5 bases and J by 8 bases, with 25 bases between them. The length of the CDR3 is 17 residues. CDR3 in amino acids: CASSNIPGRPLGGELFF. CDR3 coding DNA: TGTGCCAGCAGTAACATACCGGGACGTCCATTAGGGGGGGAGCTGTTTTTT.

This clone came up a few times. The chain couples TRBV4-2 to TRBJ2-1; 8 bases line up with TRBD2. V trimming: 0 bases; J trimming: 4 bases; junction bases outside the gene matches: 5. This CDR3 comprises 16 residues. Germline V gene lookup returns CDR1 LGHNA and CDR2 YNFKEQ. The CDR3 DNA follows: TGTGCCAGCAGCCAAGATACGACGGGAGGGTACAATGAGCAGTTCTTC. It encodes CASSQDTTGGYNEQFF.

The chain's CDR3 is CASSSTGTMGYNEQFF. The CDR3 DNA follows: TGTGCCAGCAGCAGCACAGGCACCATGGGGTACAATGAGCAGTTCTTC. The chain combines TRBV7-2 with TRBJ2-1, with TRBD1 as a possible D gene (5 bases). CDR1 is SGHTA and CDR2 is FQGNSA in the germline V gene. CDR3 length equals 16 residues. The V and J ends lost 5 bases and 4 bases respectively, with 18 bases between them.

This chain connects TRBV9 to TRBJ2-7; D may match TRBD1 or TRBD2 (5 bases each). Between the trimmed V and J ends, which lost 3 bases and 0 bases, there was a span of 13 bases. Looked up from germline, CDR1 is SGDLS and CDR2 is YYNGEE. The CDR3 contains 15 residues. In DNA form, the CDR3 reads TGTGCCAGCAGCGGGGGACGGACTTTCTCCTACGAGCAGTACTTC. This sequence encodes CASSGGRTFSYEQYF.

This rearrangement joins TRBV7-9 to TRBJ2-5, with D tentatively TRBD1 (6 bases). The DNA end is a closer match to TRBJ2-7, so the J assignment may be wrong. Germline V gives CDR1 SEHNR, CDR2 FQNEAQ (reference sequence). This CDR3 has 16 residues. The CDR3 DNA sequence: TGTGCCAGCAGCTTAGGCCGAGCGGACAGCACCTACGAGCAGTACTTC. It yields the protein CASSLGRADSTYEQYF.

The chain recombines TRBV13 with TRBJ1-3; possible D gene TRBD1, 5 bases. V shed 5 bases and J shed 0 bases, with 11 bases lying between them. This CDR3 region has 15 residues. Germline CDR1 reads PRHDT; CDR2 reads FYEKMQ (reference sequence). In nucleotides, the CDR3 is TGTGCCAGCAGCGATGGGACGGGCTCTGGAAACACCATATATTTT. Protein sequence: CASSDGTGSGNTIYF.

This rearrangement joins TRBV7-2 to TRBJ2-2, with a tentative D call TRBD1 (6 bases). The CDR3 loop spans 14 amino acids. The ends were cut back, 4 bases at V and 1 base at J, with 7 bases in the middle. Germline assignment: CDR1 SGHTA and CDR2 FQGNSA. The CDR3 bases are TGTGCCAGCAGCTGGGACAAGAACACCGGGGAGCTGTTTTTT. It specifies CASSWDKNTGELFF. Supplemented by reference TRBV7-2 and TRBJ2-2, the full variable domain reads GAGVSQSPSNKVTEKGKDVELRCDPISGHTALYWYRQSLGQGLEFLIYFQGNSAPDKSGLPSDRFSAERTGGSVSTLTIQRTQQEDSAVYLCASSWDKNTGELFFGEGSRLTVL.

The gene calls are TRBV28 and TRBJ1-4; D may be TRBD1 (6 bases). Germline V CDR1 and CDR2: MDHEN, SYDVKM. V lost 4 bases to trimming and J lost 3 bases, with 24 bases between them. This CDR3 contains 19 residues. The CDR3, as DNA: TGTGCCAGCAGTTCCTTAGGGTACAGGGAAGCTGTTTCTAATGAAAAACTGTTTTTT. It translates to CASSSLGYREAVSNEKLFF.

CDR3 protein: CASSWSGREDQPQHF. DNA for the CDR3: TGCGCCAGCAGCTGGTCGGGCAGGGAGGATCAGCCCCAGCATTTT. J is TRBJ1-5 and V is TRBV5-1, with D maybe TRBD1 (5 bases). The V and J ends lost 3 bases and 5 bases respectively, with 15 bases between them. The CDR3 loop spans 15 amino acids. Germline CDR1 reads SGHRS; CDR2 reads YFSETQ.